The 31 T cell receptor beta chains given below trace back to one sample, sequenced in a study of T cells after yellow fever vaccination. TCRdb independently ran MiXCR on the 5' RACE reads; one entry per CDR3 protein. The data show approximately 300,000 distinct CDR3 sequences, around 6.8% seen once. Sequenced here: PBMCs, sampled about 41 days after the first yellow fever vaccination. The receptor source for this set is a man between 18 and 29 years old who received the YFV17D yellow fever vaccine.

This clonotype was seen only a few times. This chain uses TRBV5-1 with TRBJ2-3, with D hard to call. The V end was cut by 5 bases, the J end by 6 bases, with 7 bases between. The CDR3 is made up of 11 amino acids. The V gene's germline CDR1 is SGHRS and CDR2 YFSETQ. DNA of the CDR3: TGCGCCAGCAGGGATTTCGATACGCAGTATTTT. This gives the protein CASRDFDTQYF.

This clonotype was recorded only once. This rearrangement joins TRBV7-9 to TRBJ1-1; D gene unclear. The CDR3 consists of 12 residues. The V gene lost 7 bases and the J gene lost 0 bases, with 6 bases spanning the gap. Germline lookup yields CDR1 SEHNR and CDR2 FQNEAQ (reference sequence). The CDR3 spells CASIGLNTEAFF. DNA for the CDR3: TGTGCCAGCATTGGTCTGAACACTGAAGCTTTCTTT.

This clonotype was detected many times. The rearrangement links TRBV7-9 to TRBJ1-2; no clear D gene. The germline gives CDR1 SEHNR, CDR2 FQNEAQ (reference sequence). The CDR3 length is 12 residues. V was shortened by 5 bases and J by 1 base, with 5 bases between the two germline ends. In DNA, the CDR3 is TGTGCCAGCAGCCTTCGTAACTATGGCTACACCTTC. This translates into CASSLRNYGYTF.

This clonotype occurred a few times. This rearrangement joins TRBV20-1 to TRBJ1-2; D is unclear. Trimming pared 3 bases from V and 1 base from J, leaving 6 bases between. The CDR3 has 12 residues. In germline, CDR1 is DFQATT, CDR2 SNEGSKA (reference sequence). The CDR3 is CSASANNYGYTF. CDR3 nucleotides: TGCAGTGCTAGCGCCAATAACTATGGCTACACCTTC.

This clonotype has only a few counts. One end of the junction fails to match germline, which may point to a read error. The chain joins TRBV4-1 to TRBJ2-7, with 7 nucleotides matching TRBD1. The CDR3 totals 14 residues. Germline assignment: CDR1 MGHRA and CDR2 YSYEKL. The CDR3 is CASSQDRVTYEQYF. The DNA of the CDR3 is TGCGCCAGCAGTCAAGACAGGGTTACCTACGAGCAGTACTTC.

This clonotype was found many times. The rearrangement links TRBV5-4 to TRBJ1-1; D not resolved. Trimming removed 0 bases at V and 8 bases at J, with 8 bases between. Germline V gene lookup returns CDR1 SGHNT and CDR2 YYREEE (reference sequence). This CDR3 is built from 12 residues. The CDR3 DNA reads as TGTGCCAGCAGCTTGGATAGCAGCGAAGCTTTCTTT. This sequence encodes CASSLDSSEAFF.

This clonotype was counted only a few times. This rearrangement joins TRBV29-1 to TRBJ1-2; TRBD1 matches at 8 bases. CDR3 size: 14 residues. Germline V lookup: CDR1 SQVTM, CDR2 ANQGSEA. Unmatched junction bases numbered 13, after V lost 7 bases and J lost 6 bases. CDR3 residues: CSAPTGVNMHGYTF. The DNA for the CDR3 is TGCAGCGCCCCGACAGGGGTTAATATGCATGGCTACACCTTC.

This sequence joins TRBV12-3 or TRBV12-4 and TRBJ2-3; 7 bases fit TRBD2. The CDR3 extends over 16 amino acids. V lost 4 bases, J lost 2 bases, and 9 bases stayed unmatched. This chain's CDR3 is CASSSLGGRTTDTQYF. The DNA for the CDR3 is TGTGCCAGCAGTTCCCTGGGAGGGAGGACCACAGATACGCAGTATTTT.

This clonotype was observed many times. CDR3 sequence reads: CASRDGAYEQFF. The CDR3 DNA reads as TGTGCCAGCCGGGATGGGGCCTATGAGCAGTTCTTC. The chain carries TRBV7-2 and TRBJ2-1; D might be TRBD1 or TRBD2, each matching 5 bases. The length of the CDR3 is 12 residues. Trimming took 8 bases from V and 8 from J, leaving 13 bases between them. Germline V CDR1 and CDR2: SGHTA, FQGNSA.

This rearrangement joins TRBV6-5 to TRBJ1-6; 8 positions agree with TRBD1. V gave up 4 bases and J gave up 7 bases; unmatched junction bases: 3. CDR3 length: 14 amino acids. CDR1 is MNHEY and CDR2 is SVGAGI in the germline V gene. The CDR3 DNA reads as TGTGCCAGCAGTTTCCGGGACAGGAATTCACCCCTCCACTTT. Protein sequence: CASSFRDRNSPLHF.

This clonotype was counted ten times or more. The chain combines TRBV28 with TRBJ1-1, with 7 bases lining up with TRBD1. J gave up 5 bases and V 6 bases, and 9 bases lay outside the gene matches. The CDR3 covers 14 residues. Germline assignment: CDR1 MDHEN and CDR2 SYDVKM. The CDR3, as DNA: TGTGCCAGCAGACTCCAGGGGGGCGGAACTGAAGCTTTCTTT. Encoded protein: CASRLQGGGTEAFF.

This clonotype was detected ten times or more. The chain joins TRBV5-1 to TRBJ2-2, with 9 nucleotides matching TRBD1. V dropped 5 bases and J dropped 3; count of bases not matched to a gene: 8. In germline, CDR1 is SGHRS, CDR2 YFSETQ. There are 16 residues in the CDR3. The CDR3 bases are TGCGCCAGCAGACCGAACAGGGGGCGTGACACCGGGGAGCTGTTTTTT. The encoded protein is CASRPNRGRDTGELFF.

This clonotype was seen at least ten times. The chain carries TRBV5-1 and TRBJ1-1; D unclear. V gave up 0 bases and J gave up 0 bases, with 3 bases separating them. The length of the CDR3 is 13 residues. In germline, CDR1 is SGHRS, CDR2 YFSETQ. The CDR3 coding sequence is TGCGCCAGCAGCTTGGAGGTGAACACTGAAGCTTTCTTT. This encodes CASSLEVNTEAFF.

This clonotype showed up many times. An end of the junction does not agree with germline; a read error may underlie this. The chain employs TRBV5-1 and TRBJ2-7; D perhaps matches TRBD1 (5 bases). Germline lookup yields CDR1 SGHRS and CDR2 YFSETQ. CDR3 length equals 18 residues. DNA for the CDR3: TGCGCCAGCAGCATGGGTCTCTGGGGCGAGCTAGTCTCCGACGAGCAGTACTTC. Its protein is CASSMGLWGELVSDEQYF.

This clonotype was detected many times. CDR3 in amino acids: CAISPSGGHGGEQFF. The CDR3, as DNA: TGTGCCATCAGTCCTAGCGGGGGGCACGGTGGTGAGCAGTTCTTC. The chain combines TRBV10-3 with TRBJ2-1; 11 nucleotides line up with TRBD2. Germline CDR1 and CDR2: ENHRY and SYGVKD. Unmatched junction bases numbered 9, after V lost 5 bases and J lost 9 bases. The CDR3 is 15 residues long.

There are a few counts of this clonotype. The chain is built from TRBV12-3 or TRBV12-4 and TRBJ2-1; 7 positions match TRBD1. V shed 0 bases, J shed 0 bases, and the junction held 2 bases outside the gene matches. The CDR3 totals 16 residues. CDR3 sequence (DNA): TGTGCCAGCAGTTTAGCGACAGGGAGCTCCTACAATGAGCAGTTCTTC. Its protein is CASSLATGSSYNEQFF.

The chain combines TRBV6-2 or TRBV6-3 with TRBJ2-7; D unclear. The CDR3 loop spans 14 amino acids. V was clipped by 6 bases and J by 3 bases, with 15 bases between them. Looked up from germline, CDR1 is MNHEY and CDR2 is SVGEGT. This CDR3 is CASSPVGYDYEQYF. CDR3 nucleotides: TGTGCCAGCAGCCCAGTAGGCTATGACTACGAGCAGTACTTC.

This clonotype has ten or more counts. In DNA, the CDR3 is TGCGCCAGCAGCTTGACAATTAGCTCCTACAATGAGCAGTTCTTC. Amino acids: CASSLTISSYNEQFF. J is TRBJ2-1 and V is TRBV5-1; D is unresolved. The CDR3 is made up of 15 amino acids. Germline V gene lookup returns CDR1 SGHRS and CDR2 YFSETQ. V lost 1 base and J 0 bases, leaving 8 bases between the germline ends.

V usage is TRBV20-1 and J usage is TRBJ2-1; tentatively, D is TRBD2 (6 bases). The V gene lost 3 bases and the J gene lost 0 bases, with 15 bases spanning the gap. The length of the CDR3 is 16 residues. In germline, CDR1 is DFQATT, CDR2 SNEGSKA (reference sequence). The CDR3 loop reads CSARPNTGVSYNEQFF. CDR3 nucleotides: TGCAGTGCTAGGCCCAACACGGGGGTCTCCTACAATGAGCAGTTCTTC.

A few counts support this clonotype. The chain carries TRBV5-1 and TRBJ1-1; 9 nucleotides agree with TRBD1. Trimming took 2 bases from V and 4 from J; bases not matched to a gene: 6. The CDR3 runs 15 residues. CDR1 is SGHRS and CDR2 is YFSETQ in the germline V gene. The CDR3 DNA sequence: TGCGCCAGCAGCTTTCGGACAGGGGCGGGCACTGAAGCTTTCTTT. Protein sequence: CASSFRTGAGTEAFF.

The CDR3 nucleotides are TGTGCCAGCAGCTTAGACGGGGGCCTACCTCGCGAGCAGTACTTC. Encoded protein: CASSLDGGLPREQYF. The rearrangement links TRBV7-2 to TRBJ2-7; D may correspond to TRBD1 or TRBD2 (6 bases each). CDR3 size: 15 residues. Per the germline V gene, CDR1 is SGHTA and CDR2 is FQGNSA. V lost 1 base to trimming and J lost 6 bases, with 16 bases between them.

This rearrangement joins TRBV5-1 to TRBJ2-5, with D unclear. This CDR3 contains 14 residues. CDR1 and CDR2 (germline): SGHRS, YFSETQ. The V end was cut by 1 base, the J end by 2 bases, with 9 bases between. CDR3 protein: CASSLLALQETQYF. CDR3 DNA sequence: TGCGCCAGCAGCTTGTTGGCGTTACAAGAGACCCAGTACTTC. Filled out from reference TRBV5-1 and TRBJ2-5, the complete variable domain reads KAGVTQTPRYLIKTRGQQVTLSCSPISGHRSVSWYQQTPGQGLQFLFEYFSETQRNKGNFPGRFSGRQFSNSRSEMNVSTLELGDSALYLCASSLLALQETQYFGPGTRLLVL.

This clonotype was observed a few times. V is TRBV12-3 or TRBV12-4 and J is TRBJ2-2; the match to TRBD2 covers 8 bases. The CDR3 contains 15 residues. The V gene end was trimmed by 2 bases and the J gene end by 7 bases; junction bases not matched to a gene: 6. This CDR3 reads CASSLPGGAIGELFF. The CDR3 DNA reads TGTGCCAGCAGTTTACCGGGGGGGGCAATCGGGGAGCTGTTTTTT.

The table lists this clonotype with many counts. The V and J genes are TRBV5-1 and TRBJ1-5, with no clear D. Germline CDR1 SGHRS, CDR2 YFSETQ. CDR3 length equals 15 residues. Trimming took 0 bases from V and 0 from J, leaving 7 bases between them. The CDR3 here is CASSLDGDSNQPQHF. CDR3 DNA: TGCGCCAGCAGCTTGGACGGTGATAGCAATCAGCCCCAGCATTTT.

The table lists this clonotype with a few counts. J is TRBJ2-7 and V is TRBV4-3; 11 bases are a match to TRBD1. CDR3 length: 17 amino acids. The J segment lost 4 bases and the V segment lost 0 bases, leaving 8 bases of the junction unmatched. The V gene's germline CDR1 is LGHNA and CDR2 YSLEER. This CDR3 reads CASSQDTWTGGSYEQYF. The CDR3 DNA reads TGCGCCAGCAGCCAAGATACGTGGACAGGGGGCAGTTACGAGCAGTACTTC.

The table lists this clonotype with a few counts. The chain combines TRBV7-2 with TRBJ1-5; the D is unclear. V lost 3 bases and J lost 2, with 5 bases in between. In germline, CDR1 is SGHTA, CDR2 FQGNSA. The CDR3 is 13 residues long. In DNA, the CDR3 is TGTGCCAGCAGCTTCCTCGGCAATCAGCCCCAGCATTTT. Translating it yields CASSFLGNQPQHF. Drawing the rest from reference TRBV7-2 and TRBJ1-5, the complete variable domain is GAGVSQSPSNKVTEKGKDVELRCDPISGHTALYWYRQSLGQGLEFLIYFQGNSAPDKSGLPSDRFSAERTGGSVSTLTIQRTQQEDSAVYLCASSFLGNQPQHFGDGTRLSIL.

This clonotype was recorded many times. This chain links TRBV19 with TRBJ2-3; either TRBD1 or TRBD2 may supply D (6 bases each). CDR1 is LNHDA and CDR2 is SQIVND in the germline V gene (reference sequence). Trimming shortened V by 2 bases and J by 3 bases, and 12 bases separated the two germline ends. The CDR3 runs to 15 residues. CDR3 nucleotides: TGTGCCAGTAGTATATACGGAGGGGGGACAGATACGCAGTATTTT. It translates to CASSIYGGGTDTQYF.

This clonotype was recorded many times. CDR3 sequence reads: CASSYPTGGLVGELFF. As DNA, the CDR3 is TGTGCCAGCAGTTACCCGACAGGGGGCTTGGTCGGGGAGCTGTTTTTT. The gene calls are TRBV6-2 or TRBV6-3 and TRBJ2-2, with TRBD1 matching over 10 bases. Germline trimming cut 2 bases from V and 7 bases from J; bases unmatched to any gene: 7. Germline V gene lookup returns CDR1 MNHEY and CDR2 SVGEGT. There are 16 residues in the CDR3.

The chain couples TRBV5-4 to TRBJ2-1; D gene uncertain. V shed 3 bases and J shed 4 bases, with 8 bases lying between them. This CDR3 region has 13 residues. Germline V gene data show CDR1 as SGHNT and CDR2 as YYREEE (reference sequence). CDR3: CASSSSPYNEQFF. DNA for the CDR3: TGTGCCAGCAGCTCGTCGCCATACAATGAGCAGTTCTTC.

A note on this clonotype: A much larger clone lies a single base off, so this may be a read error. This sequence joins TRBV6-2 or TRBV6-3 and TRBJ1-1; no clear D. The CDR3 has 15 residues. The germline CDR1 and CDR2 sequences are MNHEY and SVGEGT. The CDR3 protein is CASSFNGLGNTEALF. Here the CDR3 DNA reads TGTGCCAGCAGTTTCAATGGTTTAGGGAACACTGAAGCTCTCTTT.

The CDR3 DNA reads as TGTGCCAGCAGCTTACAACAGGGGGCTCAGCCCCAGCATTTT. Protein sequence: CASSLQQGAQPQHF. The chain joins TRBV7-6 to TRBJ1-5, with 9 bases matching TRBD1. The V segment lost 2 bases and the J segment 6 bases; nucleotides outside the gene matches: 2. The CDR3 has 14 residues. The germline CDR1 and CDR2 sequences are SGHVS and FNYEAQ. Full variable domain (rest looked up from reference TRBV7-6 and TRBJ1-5): GAGVSQSPRYKVTKRGQDVALRCDPISGHVSLYWYRQALGQGPEFLTYFNYEAQQDKSGLPNDRFSAERPEGSISTLTIQRTEQRDSAMYRCASSLQQGAQPQHFGDGTRLSIL.